This T cell receptor beta chain originates from a study of type 1 regulatory T cells (dated by TCRdb to 2020 to 2023). Some background on the complete study: The study characterized an in vitro protocol that generated a Tr1-enriched, alloantigen-specific CD4 T cell product named T-allo10. T-allo10 was under clinical evaluation in patients with hematological malignancies receiving allogeneic hematopoietic stem cell transplantation.

This clonotype appeared a few times. The clone's antigen remains unknown. No quality values exist for individual bases; no much larger clone is one base distant. General study outcomes and caveats: A more restricted TCR repertoire was observed in Tr1 cells than in non-Tr1 cells, and this restriction was interpreted in the study as alloantigen-induced clonal expansion.

V and J lose 1 base and 2 bases, and a span of 14 bases separates them. CDR1 and CDR2 are drawn from the germline V gene: LGHNA, YNFKEQ. The CDR3 numbers 16 residues from cysteine through phenylalanine. Only the CDR3 part of the read is kept: 48 bases, read in frame from the first base. Sequencer: Illumina MiSeq. TCRdb reprocessed the public reads (quality trimming at Q25 with fastp, clone calling with MiXCR) and kept in-frame beta chains. All rows with the same CDR3 protein become a single entry with the most common DNA and genes. The sample table records around 65,000 distinct CDR3 sequences; roughly half of these occur just once. Roughly 2.2% of the sample is held by the ten biggest clonotypes.

The V gene is TRBV4-2 and the J gene is TRBJ1-2; 5 matching bases give a weak D call of TRBD1. The sequenced material came from cultured non-Tr1 T cells, either the whole culture or a sorted T cell fraction (not recorded which). The cell subset or site label of this sample denotes: non-Tr1 population from the T-allo10 product. The clonotype originates from a human donor in good health. Read as DNA, the sequence is TGTGCCAGCAGCCAAGCAACTCAGGGCGGGAACTATGGCTACACCTTC. Its protein reads: CASSQATQGGNYGYTF.